The 21 T cell receptor beta chains presented below share a single source sample, sequenced in a study of PD-L1 blockade in urothelial cancer. The repertoire was sequenced with immunoSEQ multiplex PCR; TCRdb's copy has only in-frame clones and lacks some. The data show roughly 50,000 clones, roughly nine tenths seen once. Sequencing was performed on PBMCs, taken around atezolizumab (anti-PD-L1) treatment. All receptors derive from a man aged 55 to 69 with urothelial cancer.

This chain links TRBV28 with TRBJ1-1; D ambiguous. The CDR3 is 12 amino acids. Trimming took 6 bases from V and 2 from J, leaving 7 bases between them. Germline lookup yields CDR1 MDHEN and CDR2 SYDVKM. CDR3 sequence reads: CASSLRNTEAFF. The DNA of the CDR3 is TGTGCCAGCAGCCTCAGAAACACTGAAGCTTTCTTT.

J is TRBJ1-1 and V is TRBV6-5, with TRBD1 identical over 9 bases. The V and J ends lost 6 bases and 10 bases, in that order; junction bases with no gene match: 9. The CDR3 spans 13 residues. The germline gives CDR1 MNHEY, CDR2 SVGAGI. Written as DNA, the CDR3 is TGTGCCAGCAGGCGGACAGGGGAGGAAGGAGCTTTCTTT. As protein: CASRRTGEEGAFF.

The chain uses TRBV7-2 and TRBJ2-5; no reliable D call. Trimming pared 3 bases from V and 3 bases from J, leaving 14 bases between. This CDR3 comprises 15 residues. Germline V gene lookup returns CDR1 SGHTA and CDR2 FQGNSA. Written as DNA, the CDR3 is TGTGCCAGCAGCTTGATAAGCGTTCGGAAAGAGACCCAGTACTTC. Its translation is CASSLISVRKETQYF. Drawing the rest from reference TRBV7-2 and TRBJ2-5, the complete variable domain is GAGVSQSPSNKVTEKGKDVELRCDPISGHTALYWYRQSLGQGLEFLIYFQGNSAPDKSGLPSDRFSAERTGGSVSTLTIQRTQQEDSAVYLCASSLISVRKETQYFGPGTRLLVL.

V gene TRBV4-1 combines with J gene TRBJ2-7; TRBD2 matches at 11 bases. This CDR3 contains 16 residues. Unmatched junction bases numbered 7, after V lost 4 bases and J lost 2 bases. The V gene's germline CDR1 is MGHRA and CDR2 YSYEKL. CDR3 sequence (DNA): TGCGCCAGCAGCCGCCTAGCGGGGGGACAGACCTACGAGCAGTACTTC. Its protein is CASSRLAGGQTYEQYF.

The chain employs TRBV11-3 and TRBJ2-2; D is unresolved. Per germline, CDR1 SGHNT and CDR2 YENEEA. The ends were cut back, 6 bases at V and 5 bases at J, with 4 bases in the middle. The CDR3 has 11 residues. CDR3 residues: CASSSTGELFF. In DNA, the CDR3 is TGTGCCAGCAGTTCGACCGGGGAGCTGTTTTTT.

V gene TRBV4-3 combines with J gene TRBJ2-5; TRBD2 aligns across 11 bases. CDR1 is LGHNA and CDR2 is YSLEER in the germline V gene. The CDR3 consists of 17 residues. Trimming cost V 0 bases and J 7 bases; bases outside gene matches: 10. As DNA, the CDR3 is TGCGCCAGCAGCCAAGAATTGTCTAGCGGGGGGAGGGGGACCCAGTACTTC. Translating gives CASSQELSSGGRGTQYF.

The chain links TRBV5-5 to TRBJ1-1; D remains unclear. V was cut by 0 bases and J by 5 bases, with 17 bases left in between. The CDR3 extends over 16 amino acids. Germline V lookup: CDR1 SGHKS, CDR2 YYEKEE (reference sequence). The CDR3 region has the DNA TGTGCCAGCAGCTTGGGCAACCTTATGAGAGGAACTGAAGCTTTCTTT. Protein product: CASSLGNLMRGTEAFF.

V and J are TRBV4-3 and TRBJ2-1, with 15 nucleotides matching TRBD2. This CDR3 comprises 17 residues. J lost 9 bases, V lost 1 base, and 7 bases had no gene match. Per germline, CDR1 LGHNA and CDR2 YSLEER. The CDR3 DNA follows: TGCGCCAGCAGCCAAGGGACTAGCGGGGGGGCGGGGAGTGAGCAGTTCTTC. Translating it yields CASSQGTSGGAGSEQFF.

The chain combines TRBV7-9 with TRBJ1-4; the D gene is possibly TRBD1 (6 bases). Per the germline V gene, CDR1 is SEHNR and CDR2 is FQNEAQ (reference sequence). The CDR3 extends over 15 amino acids. Trimming left V 5 bases short and J 5 bases short, with 15 bases between. The DNA of the CDR3 is TGTGCCAGCAGCCACCAGGACAGAAACAATGAAAAACTGTTTTTT. Its translation: CASSHQDRNNEKLFF.

The CDR3 here is CASSLQGGQNTEAFF. The CDR3 nucleotides read TGTGCCAGCAGTTTACAGGGGGGTCAGAACACTGAAGCTTTCTTT. The chain links TRBV7-3 to TRBJ1-1; 8 bases are a match to TRBD1. The V and J ends lost 6 bases and 1 base, in that order; junction bases with no gene match: 7. The CDR3 loop spans 15 amino acids. Germline V gene lookup returns CDR1 SGHTA and CDR2 FQGTGA.

The V and J genes are TRBV5-4 and TRBJ2-7; D is ambiguous. V was cut by 5 bases and J by 0 bases, with 9 bases left in between. Germline CDR1 SGHNT, CDR2 YYREEE (reference sequence). The CDR3 runs 13 residues. Here the CDR3 reads CASRAESSYEQYF. The CDR3 DNA is TGTGCCAGCAGGGCAGAATCCTCCTACGAGCAGTACTTC.

This chain links TRBV4-3 with TRBJ2-7; 9 bases are shared with TRBD2. The CDR3 has 18 residues. Germline V gene lookup returns CDR1 LGHNA and CDR2 YSLEER. Trimming cost V 0 bases and J 0 bases; bases outside gene matches: 9. CDR3 sequence (DNA): TGCGCCAGCAGCCAAGATCTGGCTAGCGGGGAATACTCCTACGAGCAGTACTTC. Encoded protein: CASSQDLASGEYSYEQYF.

V usage is TRBV6-1 and J usage is TRBJ2-3; 10 positions agree with TRBD2. Per germline, CDR1 MNHNS and CDR2 SASEGT. This CDR3 has 15 residues. The J segment lost 6 bases and the V segment lost 0 bases, leaving 3 bases of the junction unmatched. CDR3 sequence: CASSEALLAGDTQYF. CDR3 coding DNA: TGTGCCAGCAGTGAAGCGCTACTAGCGGGGGATACGCAGTATTTT.

The chain uses TRBV5-8 and TRBJ1-3; tentatively, D is TRBD1 (5 bases). Germline CDR1 is SGHTS and CDR2 is YDEGEE. The V and J ends lost 1 base and 3 bases respectively, with 17 bases between them. The CDR3 is 17 amino acids. CDR3 residues: CASSLSGGRGIGNTIYF. For the CDR3, the DNA is TGTGCCAGCAGCTTGTCCGGTGGAAGGGGAATTGGAAACACCATATATTTT.

This chain uses TRBV2 with TRBJ2-2; 7 bases align to TRBD1. Trimming at V came to 2 bases and at J to 0 bases, leaving 0 bases not matched to a gene. The V gene's germline CDR1 is SNHLY and CDR2 FYNNEI. The CDR3 contains 15 residues. CDR3 DNA sequence: TGTGCCAGCAGTGAACAGGGGGCGAACACCGGGGAGCTGTTTTTT. Translated, it gives CASSEQGANTGELFF.

The chain employs TRBV6-5 and TRBJ2-3; weak D call: TRBD1 (6 bases). Per germline, CDR1 MNHEY and CDR2 SVGAGI. Trimming took off 7 bases at V and 2 bases at J, with 10 bases between the two ends. The CDR3 sequence is 13 residues long. CDR3 sequence: CASKDSATDTQYF. The DNA for the CDR3 is TGTGCCAGCAAGGACAGCGCCACAGATACGCAGTATTTT.

The chain combines TRBV7-2 with TRBJ1-2, with 7 bases identical to TRBD1. V gave up 5 bases and J gave up 2 bases; unmatched junction bases: 8. Germline V gene sequence: CDR1 SGHTA, CDR2 FQGNSA. This CDR3 comprises 15 residues. This CDR3 is CASSISSGGNYGYTF. DNA for the CDR3: TGTGCCAGCAGCATCTCCTCAGGGGGAAACTATGGCTACACCTTC. The full variable domain, its missing parts supplied by reference TRBV7-2 and TRBJ1-2, is GAGVSQSPSNKVTEKGKDVELRCDPISGHTALYWYRQSLGQGLEFLIYFQGNSAPDKSGLPSDRFSAERTGGSVSTLTIQRTQQEDSAVYLCASSISSGGNYGYTFGSGTRLTVV.

This clone was recorded once. This chain links TRBV5-6 with TRBJ1-6; the match to TRBD1 covers 7 bases. CDR1 and CDR2 (germline): SGHDT, YYEEEE. Trimming cost V 0 bases and J 7 bases; bases outside gene matches: 7. This CDR3 region has 16 residues. The CDR3 coding sequence is TGTGCCAGCAGCTTGGCGGGGATAGGGGGCAATTCACCCCTCCACTTT. Translation: CASSLAGIGGNSPLHF. The full variable domain, its missing parts supplied by reference TRBV5-6 and TRBJ1-6, is DAGVTQSPTHLIKTRGQQVTLRCSPKSGHDTVSWYQQALGQGPQFIFQYYEEEERQRGNFPDRFSGHQFPNYSSELNVNALLLGDSALYLCASSLAGIGGNSPLHFGNGTRLTVT.

This clone was counted a single time. This CDR3 is CAWNWDRAKNEQYF. CDR3 bases: TGTGCCTGGAACTGGGACAGGGCAAAAAACGAGCAGTACTTC. The V gene is TRBV30, the J gene TRBJ2-7, with 9 bases aligning to TRBD1. The germline V gene has CDR1 GTSNPN and CDR2 SVGIG (reference sequence). CDR3 size: 14 residues. V was clipped by 4 bases and J by 5 bases; unmatched bases: 9.

The chain joins TRBV10-2 to TRBJ1-1, with TRBD1 as a possible D gene (5 bases). Germline V gives CDR1 WSHSY, CDR2 SAAADI. The germline V and J ends were trimmed by 6 bases and 2 bases, with 13 bases remaining between them. The CDR3 runs 14 residues. The CDR3 bases are TGCGCCAGCAGGAGCCAGGGTACCAACACTGAAGCTTTCTTT. It yields the protein CASRSQGTNTEAFF.

This clone was recorded once. The chain uses TRBV19 and TRBJ1-5, with 8 bases that match TRBD1. V was pared by 4 bases and J by 5 bases, with 4 bases of the junction left unmatched. The CDR3 consists of 14 residues. Germline loops: CDR1 LNHDA, CDR2 SQIVND (reference sequence). The CDR3 protein is CASSSYRGDQPQHF. The CDR3 nucleotides are TGTGCCAGTAGTAGTTACAGGGGGGATCAGCCCCAGCATTTT.